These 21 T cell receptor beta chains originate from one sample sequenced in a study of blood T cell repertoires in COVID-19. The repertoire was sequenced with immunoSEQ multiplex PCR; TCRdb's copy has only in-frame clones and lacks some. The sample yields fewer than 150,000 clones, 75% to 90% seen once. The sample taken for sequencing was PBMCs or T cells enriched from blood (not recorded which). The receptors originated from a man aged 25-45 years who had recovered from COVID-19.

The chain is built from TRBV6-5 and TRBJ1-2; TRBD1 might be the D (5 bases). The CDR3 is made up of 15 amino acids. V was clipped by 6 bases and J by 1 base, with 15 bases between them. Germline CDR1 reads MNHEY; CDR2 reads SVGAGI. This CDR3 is CASSRGTDRNYGYTF. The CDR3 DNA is TGTGCCAGCAGCCGCGGGACGGATCGTAACTATGGCTACACCTTC.

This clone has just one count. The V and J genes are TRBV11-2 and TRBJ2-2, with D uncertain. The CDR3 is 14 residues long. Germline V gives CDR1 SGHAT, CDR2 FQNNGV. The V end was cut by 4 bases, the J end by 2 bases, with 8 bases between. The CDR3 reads CASSWLANTGELFF. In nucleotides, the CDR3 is TGTGCCAGCAGCTGGTTGGCCAACACCGGGGAGCTGTTTTTT.

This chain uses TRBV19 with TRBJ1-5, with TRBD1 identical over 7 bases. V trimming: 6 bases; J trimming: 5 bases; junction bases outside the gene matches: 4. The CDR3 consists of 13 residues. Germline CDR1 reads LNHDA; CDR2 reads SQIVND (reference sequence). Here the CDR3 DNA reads TGTGCCAGTAGGGGGACAGTTGATCAGCCCCAGCATTTT. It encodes CASRGTVDQPQHF. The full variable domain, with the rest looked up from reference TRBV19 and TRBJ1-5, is DGGITQSPKYLFRKEGQNVTLSCEQNLNHDAMYWYRQDPGQGLRLIYYSQIVNDFQKGDIAEGYSVSREKKESFPLTVTSAQKNPTAFYLCASRGTVDQPQHFGDGTRLSIL.

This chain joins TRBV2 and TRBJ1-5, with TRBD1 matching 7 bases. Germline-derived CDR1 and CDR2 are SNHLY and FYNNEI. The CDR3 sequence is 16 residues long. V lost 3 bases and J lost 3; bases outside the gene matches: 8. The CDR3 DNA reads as TGTGCCAGCAGTGAGGGGGGACAGCCGAACAATCAGCCCCAGCATTTT. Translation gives CASSEGGQPNNQPQHF.

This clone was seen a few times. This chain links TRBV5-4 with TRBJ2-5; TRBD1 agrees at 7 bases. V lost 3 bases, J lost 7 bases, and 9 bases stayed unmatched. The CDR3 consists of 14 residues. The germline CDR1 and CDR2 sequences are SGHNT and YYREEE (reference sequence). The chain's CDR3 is CASSSQGSIGTQYF. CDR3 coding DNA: TGTGCCAGCAGCTCACAGGGGAGCATTGGGACCCAGTACTTC.

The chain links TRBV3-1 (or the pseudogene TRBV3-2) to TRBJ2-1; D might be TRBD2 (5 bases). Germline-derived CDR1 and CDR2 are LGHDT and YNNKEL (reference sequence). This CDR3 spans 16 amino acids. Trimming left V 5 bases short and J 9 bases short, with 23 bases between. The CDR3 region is CASSTRGWGSMGEQFF. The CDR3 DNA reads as TGTGCCAGCAGCACCCGAGGGTGGGGTAGTATGGGTGAGCAGTTCTTC.

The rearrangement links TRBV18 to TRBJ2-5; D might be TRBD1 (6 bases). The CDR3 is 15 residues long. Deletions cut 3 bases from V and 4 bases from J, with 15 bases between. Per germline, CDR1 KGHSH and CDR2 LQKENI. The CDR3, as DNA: TGTGCCAGCTCACCCAATGGACAGACTGGAGAGACCCAGTACTTC. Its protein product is CASSPNGQTGETQYF.

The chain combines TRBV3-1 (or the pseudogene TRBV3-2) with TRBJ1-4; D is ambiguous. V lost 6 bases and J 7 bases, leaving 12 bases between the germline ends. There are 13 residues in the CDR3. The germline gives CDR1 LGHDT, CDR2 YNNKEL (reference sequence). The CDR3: CASRAVGLEKLFF. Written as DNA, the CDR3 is TGTGCCAGCAGAGCAGTTGGACTTGAAAAACTGTTTTTT.

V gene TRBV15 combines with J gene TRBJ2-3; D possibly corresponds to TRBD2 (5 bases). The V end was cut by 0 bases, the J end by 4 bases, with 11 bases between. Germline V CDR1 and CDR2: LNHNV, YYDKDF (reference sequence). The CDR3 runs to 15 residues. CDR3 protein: CATSRDGNPADTQYF. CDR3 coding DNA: TGTGCCACCAGCAGAGACGGGAATCCCGCAGATACGCAGTATTTT.

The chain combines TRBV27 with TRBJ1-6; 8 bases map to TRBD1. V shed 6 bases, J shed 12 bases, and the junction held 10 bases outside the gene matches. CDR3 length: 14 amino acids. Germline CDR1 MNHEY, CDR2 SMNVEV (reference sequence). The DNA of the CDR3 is TGTGCCAGCAGCCAAGGGACAGGAGATTTACCCCTCCACTTT. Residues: CASSQGTGDLPLHF.

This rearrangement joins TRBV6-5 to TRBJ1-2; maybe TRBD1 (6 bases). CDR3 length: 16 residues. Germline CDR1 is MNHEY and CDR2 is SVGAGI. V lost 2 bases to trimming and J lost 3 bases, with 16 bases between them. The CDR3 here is CASSYGAGGADYGYTF. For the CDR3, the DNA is TGTGCCAGCAGTTACGGGGCTGGGGGGGCCGACTATGGCTACACCTTC.

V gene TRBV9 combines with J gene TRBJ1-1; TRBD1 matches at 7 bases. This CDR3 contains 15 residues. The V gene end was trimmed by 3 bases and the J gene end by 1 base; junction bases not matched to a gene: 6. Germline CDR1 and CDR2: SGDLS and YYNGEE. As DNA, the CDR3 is TGTGCCAGCAGCGCTGTTGCAGGGGGGAACACTGAAGCTTTCTTT. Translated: CASSAVAGGNTEAFF.

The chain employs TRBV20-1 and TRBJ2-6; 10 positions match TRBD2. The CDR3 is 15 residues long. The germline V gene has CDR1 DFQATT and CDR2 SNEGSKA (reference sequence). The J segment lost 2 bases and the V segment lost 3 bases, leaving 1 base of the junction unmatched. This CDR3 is CSASSGRTGANVLTF. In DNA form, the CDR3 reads TGCAGTGCTAGTAGCGGGAGGACTGGGGCCAACGTCCTGACTTTC.

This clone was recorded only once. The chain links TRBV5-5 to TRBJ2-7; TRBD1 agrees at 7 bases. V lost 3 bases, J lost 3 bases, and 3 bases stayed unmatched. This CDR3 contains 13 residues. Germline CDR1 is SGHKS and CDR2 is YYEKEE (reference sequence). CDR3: CASSWGQIYEQYF. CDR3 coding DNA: TGTGCCAGCAGCTGGGGACAGATCTACGAGCAGTACTTC.

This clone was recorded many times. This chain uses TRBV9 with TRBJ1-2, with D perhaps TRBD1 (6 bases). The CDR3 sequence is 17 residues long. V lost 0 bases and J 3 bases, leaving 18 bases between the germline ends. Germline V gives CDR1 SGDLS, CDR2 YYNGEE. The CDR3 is CASSVAVIRTDDYGYTF. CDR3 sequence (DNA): TGTGCCAGCAGCGTAGCCGTGATCCGGACAGACGACTATGGCTACACCTTC.

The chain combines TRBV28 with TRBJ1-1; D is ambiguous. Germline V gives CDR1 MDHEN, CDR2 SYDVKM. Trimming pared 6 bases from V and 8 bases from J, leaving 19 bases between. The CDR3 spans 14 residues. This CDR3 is CASRPSSLFPEAFF. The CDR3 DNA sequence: TGTGCCAGCAGGCCTAGCTCCCTGTTTCCAGAAGCTTTCTTT.

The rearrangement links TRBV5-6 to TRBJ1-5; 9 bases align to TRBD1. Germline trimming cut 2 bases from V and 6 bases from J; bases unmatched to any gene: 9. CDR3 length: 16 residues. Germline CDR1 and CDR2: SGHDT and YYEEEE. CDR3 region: CASSFAGTGTAQPQHF. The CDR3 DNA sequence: TGTGCCAGCAGCTTTGCCGGGACAGGGACGGCTCAGCCCCAGCATTTT.

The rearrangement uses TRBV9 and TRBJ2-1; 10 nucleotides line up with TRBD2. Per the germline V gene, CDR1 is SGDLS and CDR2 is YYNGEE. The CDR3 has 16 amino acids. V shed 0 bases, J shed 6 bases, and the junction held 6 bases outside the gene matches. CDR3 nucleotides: TGTGCCAGCAGCGTAGCTGGACTAGCGGTCTTCAATGAGCAGTTCTTC. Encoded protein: CASSVAGLAVFNEQFF. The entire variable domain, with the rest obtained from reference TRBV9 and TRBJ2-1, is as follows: DSGVTQTPKHLITATGQRVTLRCSPRSGDLSVYWYQQSLDQGLQFLIQYYNGEERAKGNILERFSAQQFPDLHSELNLSSLELGDSALYFCASSVAGLAVFNEQFFGPGTRLTVL.

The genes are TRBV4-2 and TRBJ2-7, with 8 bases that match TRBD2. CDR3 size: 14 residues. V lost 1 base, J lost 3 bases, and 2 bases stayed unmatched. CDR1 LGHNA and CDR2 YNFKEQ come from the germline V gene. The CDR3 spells CASSQAGLGYEQYF. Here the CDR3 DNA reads TGTGCCAGCAGCCAAGCGGGACTAGGCTACGAGCAGTACTTC.

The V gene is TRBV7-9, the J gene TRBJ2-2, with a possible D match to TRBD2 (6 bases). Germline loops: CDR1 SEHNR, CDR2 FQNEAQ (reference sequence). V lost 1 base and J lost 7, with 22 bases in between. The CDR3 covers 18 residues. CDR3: CASSLGPLGGKNDGELFF. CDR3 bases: TGTGCCAGCAGCTTAGGTCCTCTGGGGGGAAAGAATGACGGGGAGCTGTTTTTT.

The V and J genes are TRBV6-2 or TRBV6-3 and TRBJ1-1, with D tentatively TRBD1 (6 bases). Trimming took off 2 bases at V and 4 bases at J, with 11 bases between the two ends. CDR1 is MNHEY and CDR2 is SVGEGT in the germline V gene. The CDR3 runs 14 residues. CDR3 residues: CASSYLQGSTEAFF. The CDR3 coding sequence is TGTGCCAGCAGTTACCTACAGGGAAGCACTGAAGCTTTCTTT.